This paragraph covers one TCR beta chain sequence. Data came from immunoSEQ multiplex PCR; TCRdb stores just in-frame clones and leaves some out. The table lists 55,000 to 65,000 clones, 85% of them singletons. This entry comes from a study of OX40 agonist ivuxolimab in advanced cancers. About the research overall: An anti-OX40 (CD134) antibody with agonistic activity, ivuxolimab, was administered to patients. Having had anti-PD-1, anti-PD-L1 or anti-CTLA-4 therapy before was allowed, and about 42% had some.

The source was CD4+ or CD8+ T cells sorted from blood, collected in a trial of the OX40 agonist ivuxolimab. This sequence originates from an adult with an advanced solid tumor such as melanoma, head and neck, liver or kidney cancer.

The CDR3 sequence: CASSQDSAGGNSNQPQHF. CDR3 sequence (DNA): TGCGCCAGCAGCCAAGATTCGGCAGGGGGGAATAGCAATCAGCCCCAGCATTTT. The gene calls are TRBV4-1 and TRBJ1-5; 7 bases agree with TRBD1. The CDR3 totals 18 residues. V shed 0 bases, J shed 0 bases, and the junction held 8 bases outside the gene matches. CDR1 is MGHRA and CDR2 is YSYEKL in the germline V gene.